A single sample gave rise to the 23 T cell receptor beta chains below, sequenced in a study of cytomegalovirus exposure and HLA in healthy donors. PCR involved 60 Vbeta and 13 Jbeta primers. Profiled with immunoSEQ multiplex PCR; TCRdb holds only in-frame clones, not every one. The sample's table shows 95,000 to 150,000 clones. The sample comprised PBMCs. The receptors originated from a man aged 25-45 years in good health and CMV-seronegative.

This chain's CDR3 is CASSLGLLLSTGELFF. CDR3 nucleotide sequence: TGTGCCAGCAGCTTAGGCCTACTCCTTTCCACCGGGGAGCTGTTTTTT. V is TRBV11-2 and J is TRBJ2-2; D unclear. Germline assignment: CDR1 SGHAT and CDR2 FQNNGV. The CDR3 is 16 residues long. V was pared by 1 base and J by 4 bases, with 13 bases between.

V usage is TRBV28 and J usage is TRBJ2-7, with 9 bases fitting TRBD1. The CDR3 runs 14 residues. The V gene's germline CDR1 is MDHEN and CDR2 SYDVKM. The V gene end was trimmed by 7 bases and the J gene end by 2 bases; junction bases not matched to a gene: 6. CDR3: CASTLGQGPYEQYF. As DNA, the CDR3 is TGTGCCAGCACCCTGGGACAGGGACCCTACGAGCAGTACTTC.

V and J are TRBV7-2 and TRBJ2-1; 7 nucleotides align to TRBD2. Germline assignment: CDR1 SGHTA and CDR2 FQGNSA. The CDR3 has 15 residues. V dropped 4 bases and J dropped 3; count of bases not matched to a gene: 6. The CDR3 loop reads CASSSTSALYNEQFF. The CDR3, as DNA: TGTGCCAGCAGCTCTACTAGCGCCCTCTACAATGAGCAGTTCTTC.

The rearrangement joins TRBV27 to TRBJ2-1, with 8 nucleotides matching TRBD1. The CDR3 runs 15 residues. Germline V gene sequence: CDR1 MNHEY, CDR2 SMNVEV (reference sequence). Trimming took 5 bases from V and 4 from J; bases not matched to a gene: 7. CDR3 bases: TGTGCCAGCAGTAAGGGACAGGAAGGGTACAATGAGCAGTTCTTC. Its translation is CASSKGQEGYNEQFF.

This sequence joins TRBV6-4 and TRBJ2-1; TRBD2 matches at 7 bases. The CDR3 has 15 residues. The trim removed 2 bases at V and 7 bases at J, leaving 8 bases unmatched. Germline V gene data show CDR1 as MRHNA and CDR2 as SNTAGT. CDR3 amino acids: CASSDGSGGVNEQFF. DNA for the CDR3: TGTGCCAGCAGTGACGGGTCGGGAGGTGTAAATGAGCAGTTCTTC.

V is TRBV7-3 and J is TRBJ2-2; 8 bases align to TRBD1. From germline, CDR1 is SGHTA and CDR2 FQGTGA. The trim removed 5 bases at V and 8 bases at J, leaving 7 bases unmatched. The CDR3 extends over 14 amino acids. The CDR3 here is CASSVDRGRGELFF. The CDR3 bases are TGTGCCAGCAGCGTAGACAGGGGCCGGGGGGAGCTGTTTTTT.

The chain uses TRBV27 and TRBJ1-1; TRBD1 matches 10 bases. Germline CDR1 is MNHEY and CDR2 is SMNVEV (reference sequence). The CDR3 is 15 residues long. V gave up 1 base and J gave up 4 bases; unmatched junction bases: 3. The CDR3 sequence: CASSLFGTGATEAFF. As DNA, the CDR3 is TGTGCCAGCAGTTTATTCGGGACAGGGGCCACTGAAGCTTTCTTT.

CDR3 residues: CASSRGQGTTLGELFF. The DNA for the CDR3 is TGTGCCAGCAGCCGAGGGCAGGGGACTACCCTGGGGGAGCTGTTTTTT. The chain links TRBV5-4 to TRBJ2-2, with TRBD2 as a possible D gene (7 bases). CDR3 size: 16 residues. Germline loops: CDR1 SGHNT, CDR2 YYREEE (reference sequence). V dropped 4 bases and J dropped 8 bases, with 21 bases sitting between them.

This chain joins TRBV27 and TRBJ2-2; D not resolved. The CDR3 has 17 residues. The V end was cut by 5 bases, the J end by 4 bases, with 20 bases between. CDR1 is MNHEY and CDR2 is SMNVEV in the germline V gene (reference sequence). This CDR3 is CASSPTPGSTVTGELFF. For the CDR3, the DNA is TGTGCCAGCAGTCCCACCCCGGGTTCCACGGTCACCGGGGAGCTGTTTTTT.

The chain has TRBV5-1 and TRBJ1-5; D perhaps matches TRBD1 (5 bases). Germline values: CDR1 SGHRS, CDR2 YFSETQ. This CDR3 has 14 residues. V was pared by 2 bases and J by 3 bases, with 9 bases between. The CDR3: CASSFGGVNQPQHF. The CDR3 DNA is TGCGCCAGCAGCTTTGGAGGGGTCAATCAGCCCCAGCATTTT.

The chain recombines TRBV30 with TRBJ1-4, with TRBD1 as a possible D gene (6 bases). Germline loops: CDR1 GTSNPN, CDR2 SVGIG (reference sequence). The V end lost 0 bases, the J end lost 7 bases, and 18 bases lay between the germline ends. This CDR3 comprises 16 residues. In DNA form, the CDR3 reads TGTGCCTGGAGTGTACTCACAGGGATGATTGGTGAAAAACTGTTTTTT. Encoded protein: CAWSVLTGMIGEKLFF. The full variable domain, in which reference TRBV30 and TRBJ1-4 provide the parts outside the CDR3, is SQTIHQWPATLVQPVGSPLSLECTVEGTSNPNLYWYRQAAGRGLQLLFYSVGIGQISSEVPQNLSASRPQDRQFILSSKKLLLSDSGFYLCAWSVLTGMIGEKLFFGSGTQLSVL.

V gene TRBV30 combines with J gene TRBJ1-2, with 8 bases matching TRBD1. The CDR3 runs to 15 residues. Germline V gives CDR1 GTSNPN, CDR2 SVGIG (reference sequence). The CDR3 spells CALTTGTGFNYGYTF. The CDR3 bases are TGTGCTCTGACTACCGGGACAGGATTTAACTATGGCTACACCTTC.

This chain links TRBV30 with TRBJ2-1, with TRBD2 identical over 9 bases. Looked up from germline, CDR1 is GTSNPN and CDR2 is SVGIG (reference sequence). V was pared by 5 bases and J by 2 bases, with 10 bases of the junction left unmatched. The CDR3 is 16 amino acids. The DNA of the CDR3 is TGTGCCTGGTTTGGCGGGAGGGCCCCTGCCTACAATGAGCAGTTCTTC. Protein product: CAWFGGRAPAYNEQFF.

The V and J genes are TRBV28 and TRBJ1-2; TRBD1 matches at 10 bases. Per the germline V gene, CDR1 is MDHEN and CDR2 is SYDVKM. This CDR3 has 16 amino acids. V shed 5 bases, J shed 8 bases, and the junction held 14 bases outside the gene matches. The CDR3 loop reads CASSETGGEGERGYTF. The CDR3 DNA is TGTGCCAGCAGTGAGACAGGGGGCGAGGGGGAAAGGGGCTACACCTTC.

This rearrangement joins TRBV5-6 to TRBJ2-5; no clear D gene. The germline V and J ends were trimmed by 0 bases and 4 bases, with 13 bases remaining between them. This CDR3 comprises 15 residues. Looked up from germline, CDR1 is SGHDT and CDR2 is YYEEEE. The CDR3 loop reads CASSLVGRMGETQYF. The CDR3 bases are TGTGCCAGCAGCTTGGTTGGCAGGATGGGAGAGACCCAGTACTTC.

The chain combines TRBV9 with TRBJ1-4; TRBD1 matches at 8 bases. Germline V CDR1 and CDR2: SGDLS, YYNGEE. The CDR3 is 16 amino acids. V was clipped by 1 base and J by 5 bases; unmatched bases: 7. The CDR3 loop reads CASSVSQGAYNEKLFF. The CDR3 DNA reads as TGTGCCAGCAGCGTAAGCCAGGGGGCATACAATGAAAAACTGTTTTTT.

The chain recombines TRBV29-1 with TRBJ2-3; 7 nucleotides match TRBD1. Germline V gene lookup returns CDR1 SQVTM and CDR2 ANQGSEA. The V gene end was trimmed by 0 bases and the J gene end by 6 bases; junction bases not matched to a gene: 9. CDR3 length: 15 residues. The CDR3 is CSVEDRGTELDTQYF. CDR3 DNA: TGCAGCGTTGAAGACAGGGGGACCGAGTTGGATACGCAGTATTTT.

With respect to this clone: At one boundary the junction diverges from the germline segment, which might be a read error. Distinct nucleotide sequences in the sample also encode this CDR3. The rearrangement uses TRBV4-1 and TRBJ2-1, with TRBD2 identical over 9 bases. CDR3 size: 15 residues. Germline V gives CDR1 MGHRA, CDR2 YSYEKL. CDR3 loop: CASSQASGIYNEQFF. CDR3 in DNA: TGTGCCAGCAGCCAAGCTAGCGGGATATACAATGAGCAGTTCTTC.

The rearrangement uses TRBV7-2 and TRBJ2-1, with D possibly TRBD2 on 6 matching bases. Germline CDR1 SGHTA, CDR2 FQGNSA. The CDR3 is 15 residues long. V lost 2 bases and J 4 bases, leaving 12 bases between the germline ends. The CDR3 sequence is CASSLSSGLYNEQFF. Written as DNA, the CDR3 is TGTGCCAGCAGCTTAAGCAGCGGACTATACAATGAGCAGTTCTTC.

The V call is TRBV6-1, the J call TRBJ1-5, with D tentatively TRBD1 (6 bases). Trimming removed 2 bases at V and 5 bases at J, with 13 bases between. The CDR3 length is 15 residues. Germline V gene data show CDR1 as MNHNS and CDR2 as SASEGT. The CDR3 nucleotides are TGTGCCAGCAGTGAATGGACAGTTTCTGATCAGCCCCAGCATTTT. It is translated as CASSEWTVSDQPQHF.

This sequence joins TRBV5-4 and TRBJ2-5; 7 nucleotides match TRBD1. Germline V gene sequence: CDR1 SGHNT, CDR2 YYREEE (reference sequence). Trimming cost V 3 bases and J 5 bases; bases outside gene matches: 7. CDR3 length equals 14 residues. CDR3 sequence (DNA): TGTGCCAGCAGCTCTGAGGGGGCATGGGAGACCCAGTACTTC. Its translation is CASSSEGAWETQYF.

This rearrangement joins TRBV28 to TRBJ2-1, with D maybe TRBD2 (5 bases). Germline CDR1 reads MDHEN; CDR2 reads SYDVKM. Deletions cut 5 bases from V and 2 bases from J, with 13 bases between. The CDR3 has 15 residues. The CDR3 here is CASSLMTGAYNEQFF. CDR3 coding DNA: TGTGCCAGCAGTCTTATGACCGGGGCCTACAATGAGCAGTTCTTC.

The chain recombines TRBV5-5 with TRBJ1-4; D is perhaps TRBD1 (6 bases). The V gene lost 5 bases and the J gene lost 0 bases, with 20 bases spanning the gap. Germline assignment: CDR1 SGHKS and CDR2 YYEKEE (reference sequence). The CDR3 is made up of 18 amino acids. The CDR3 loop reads CASRTGTTDLSTNEKLFF. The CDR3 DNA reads TGTGCCAGCAGAACCGGGACAACGGACCTTTCAACTAATGAAAAACTGTTTTTT.